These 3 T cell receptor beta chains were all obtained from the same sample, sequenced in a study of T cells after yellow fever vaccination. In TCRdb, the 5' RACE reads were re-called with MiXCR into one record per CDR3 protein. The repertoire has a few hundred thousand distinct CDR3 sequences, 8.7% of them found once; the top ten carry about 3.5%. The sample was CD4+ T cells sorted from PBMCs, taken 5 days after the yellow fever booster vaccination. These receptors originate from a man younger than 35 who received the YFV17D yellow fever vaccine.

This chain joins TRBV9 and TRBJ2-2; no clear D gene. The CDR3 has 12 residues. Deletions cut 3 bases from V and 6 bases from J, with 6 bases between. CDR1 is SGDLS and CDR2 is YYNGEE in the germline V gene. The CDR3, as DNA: TGTGCCAGCAGCGACCCACCCGGGGAGCTGTTTTTT. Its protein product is CASSDPPGELFF.

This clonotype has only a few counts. The CDR3 loop reads CATSETFEGTSFTDTQYF. The CDR3 bases are TGTGCCACCAGTGAAACCTTCGAGGGGACTAGCTTCACAGATACGCAGTATTTT. This chain links TRBV24-1 with TRBJ2-3, with 9 bases fitting TRBD2. This CDR3 region has 18 residues. J lost 2 bases, V lost 4 bases, and 12 bases had no gene match. Germline assignment: CDR1 KGHDR and CDR2 SFDVKD.

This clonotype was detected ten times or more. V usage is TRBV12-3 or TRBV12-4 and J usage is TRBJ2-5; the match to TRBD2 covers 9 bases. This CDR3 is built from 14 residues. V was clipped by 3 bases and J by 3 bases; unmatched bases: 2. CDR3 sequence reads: CASSFIAGEETQYF. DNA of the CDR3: TGTGCCAGCAGTTTTATAGCGGGGGAAGAGACCCAGTACTTC.